The 6 T cell receptor beta chains below were found in one sample sequenced in a study of metastatic and nonmetastatic thyroid tumors. TCRdb re-analyzed the PCR reads through MiXCR. The sample contains roughly 13,000 clones, roughly 25% of which appear only once. No patient had received any treatment before thyroid surgery. The sample taken for sequencing was tumor tissue. These receptors came from a female donor with papillary thyroid cancer or a benign thyroid nodule (not recorded which). Some clones in this sample may be carry-over from other donors' samples.

The chain combines TRBV11-3 with TRBJ2-7; perhaps TRBD2 as D (6 bases). Germline loops: CDR1 SGHNT, CDR2 YENEEA. The CDR3 runs 16 residues. V shed 5 bases and J shed 0 bases, with 17 bases lying between them. CDR3 in amino acids: CASSPRGSTSSYEQYF. For the CDR3, the DNA is TGTGCCAGCAGCCCAAGGGGCTCGACTAGCTCCTACGAGCAGTACTTC. Full variable domain (outside the CDR3, taken from reference TRBV11-3 and TRBJ2-7): EAGVVQSPRYKIIEKKQPVAFWCNPISGHNTLYWYLQNLGQGPELLIRYENEEAVDDSQLPKDRFSAERLKGVDSTLKIQPAELGDSAVYLCASSPRGSTSSYEQYFGPGTRLTVT.

The V and J genes are TRBV5-6 and TRBJ2-5; D is ambiguous. Germline V gene lookup returns CDR1 SGHDT and CDR2 YYEEEE. The ends were cut back, 4 bases at V and 2 bases at J, with 15 bases in the middle. This CDR3 comprises 15 residues. The CDR3 reads CASSRWSVIQETQYF. For the CDR3, the DNA is TGTGCCAGCAGCAGATGGTCGGTAATACAAGAGACCCAGTACTTC.

As for this clone: The conserved phenylalanine or tryptophan is not found at the CDR3 terminus, so this likely reflects a read error. V is TRBV20-1 and J is TRBJ2-6; D not resolved. The CDR3 sequence is 8 residues long. Trimming pared 0 bases from V and 15 bases from J, leaving 0 bases between. The V gene's germline CDR1 is DFQATT and CDR2 SNEGSKA (reference sequence). DNA for the CDR3: TGCAGTGCTAGAGACCTGACTATC. Translation: CSARDLTI.

The rearrangement uses TRBV20-1 and TRBJ2-7; D not resolved. Germline-derived CDR1 and CDR2 are DFQATT and SNEGSKA (reference sequence). Trimming took 1 base from V and 3 from J, leaving 7 bases between them. The CDR3 has 12 residues. CDR3 DNA sequence: TGCAGTGCTAGAGGGACCGACTACGAGCAGTACTTC. It codes for CSARGTDYEQYF.

The rearrangement links TRBV5-1 to TRBJ2-2; D call uncertain. The CDR3 totals 13 residues. Germline CDR1 is SGHRS and CDR2 is YFSETQ. CDR3 amino acids: CARSFGATGELFF. The CDR3 DNA reads as TGCGCAAGAAGCTTTGGTGCCACCGGGGAGCTGTTTTTT.

Points on this clone: The junction departs from the called germline gene at one end, perhaps through a read error. The V gene is TRBV7-8, the J gene TRBJ2-7, with 8 nucleotides matching TRBD2. CDR1 SGHVS and CDR2 FQNEAQ come from the germline V gene. The CDR3 length is 14 residues. In DNA, the CDR3 is TGTGCCAGCAGCTTAGTTGCGGGAGGCGACGAGCATTACTTC. Amino acids: CASSLVAGGDEHYF.